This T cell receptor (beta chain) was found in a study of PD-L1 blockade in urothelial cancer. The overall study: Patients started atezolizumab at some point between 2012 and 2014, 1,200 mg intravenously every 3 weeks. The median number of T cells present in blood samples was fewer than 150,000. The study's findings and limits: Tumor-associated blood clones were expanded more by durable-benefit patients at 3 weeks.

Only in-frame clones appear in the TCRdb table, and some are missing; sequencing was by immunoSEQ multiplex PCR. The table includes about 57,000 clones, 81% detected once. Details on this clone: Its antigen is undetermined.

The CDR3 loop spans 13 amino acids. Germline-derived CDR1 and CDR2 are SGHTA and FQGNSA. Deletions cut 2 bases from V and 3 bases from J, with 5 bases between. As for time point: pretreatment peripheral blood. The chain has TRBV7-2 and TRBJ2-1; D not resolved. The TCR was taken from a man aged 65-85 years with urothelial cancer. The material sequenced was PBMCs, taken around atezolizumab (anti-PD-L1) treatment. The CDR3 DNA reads TGTGCCAGCAGCTTAACAGACTACAATGAGCAGTTCTTC. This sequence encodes CASSLTDYNEQFF.